This T cell receptor (beta chain) was obtained from a study of T cell responses to AZD1222 COVID-19 vaccine. Details on this clone: No antigen is known for it.

Per germline, CDR1 MNHEY and CDR2 SMNVEV (reference sequence). CDR3 length equals 16 residues. V gave up 6 bases and J gave up 5 bases; unmatched junction bases: 9. Whole-study findings and limits: There were repertoire samples only from the period after the peak T cell response. Baseline seropositivity occurred in only a handful of AZD1222 recipients. Vaccine-associated CD4 TCRs ranged over spike, dominating at 160-218 and 743-854.

Generated by immunoSEQ multiplex PCR, the TCRdb table keeps only in-frame clones and is missing some. Here the sample spans some 130,000 clones, 85% to 90% being singletons. The chain links TRBV27 to TRBJ2-7, with 14 nucleotides matching TRBD2. This TCR derives from an adult in good health. Here the sequenced sample was peripheral blood, taken on day 0 of AZD1222 vaccination. The CDR3 DNA reads TGTGCCAGCAGCTTCAAGGGACTAGCGGGAGAACACGAGCAGTACTTC. Its translation: CASSFKGLAGEHEQYF.